This T cell receptor (beta chain) was retrieved from a study of CD8 T cells in ankylosing spondylitis. Regarding the study as a whole: Certain motif variants had earlier appeared in reactive arthritis synovial fluid and blood.

Quantitative 5'-RACE with molecular barcodes produced the TCR beta libraries. TCRdb called the 5' RACE reads again in MiXCR, with one record for every CDR3 protein. The profile shows 250,000 to 350,000 distinct CDR3 sequences, around 21% of them singletons. This clonotype was counted only a few times. Its antigen is undetermined. CDR1 and CDR2 from the germline V gene are DFQATT and SNEGSKA (reference sequence). The CDR3 has 15 amino acids. V lost 1 base and J lost 0, with 10 bases in between. Sequenced input: blood, either unsorted or a sorted T cell fraction (not recorded which). This chain connects TRBV20-1 to TRBJ2-1; weak D call: TRBD2 (6 bases). This receptor was obtained from a female donor with ankylosing spondylitis or in good health (not recorded which). The CDR3 region has the DNA TGCAGTGCTAGAGGGAGGGGAAGCTCCTACAATGAGCAGTTCTTC. This translates into CSARGRGSSYNEQFF.